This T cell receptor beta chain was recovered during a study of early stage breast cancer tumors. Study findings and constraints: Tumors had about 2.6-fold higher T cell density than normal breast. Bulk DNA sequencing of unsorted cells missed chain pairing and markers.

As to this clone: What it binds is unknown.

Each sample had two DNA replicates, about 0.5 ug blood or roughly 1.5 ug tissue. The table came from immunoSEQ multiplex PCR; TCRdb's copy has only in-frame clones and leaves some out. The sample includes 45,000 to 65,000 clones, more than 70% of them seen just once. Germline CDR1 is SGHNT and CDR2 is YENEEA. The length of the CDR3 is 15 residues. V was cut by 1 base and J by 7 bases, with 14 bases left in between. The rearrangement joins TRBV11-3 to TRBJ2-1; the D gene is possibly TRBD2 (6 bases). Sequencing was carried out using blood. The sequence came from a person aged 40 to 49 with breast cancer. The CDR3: CASSLVRGVGNEQFF. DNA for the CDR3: TGTGCCAGCAGCTTAGTGCGGGGAGTGGGGAATGAGCAGTTCTTC.